This TCR beta chain was recorded in a study of blood T cell repertoires in COVID-19. Germline V gene data show CDR1 as SGHRS and CDR2 as YFSETQ. CDR3 size: 14 residues. Trimming took 4 bases from V and 3 from J; bases not matched to a gene: 4. Assay used: immunoSEQ multiplex PCR; TCRdb lists only in-frame clones, some missing. Of 150,000 to 200,000 clones listed, 80% to 90% are singletons. The sequencing sample was made of peripheral blood. The chain is built from TRBV5-1 and TRBJ2-7; 10 nucleotides align to TRBD1. This clonotype was sampled from a man between 18 and 35 years old with active or convalescent COVID-19. The CDR3 coding sequence is TGCGCCAGCAGCCCAGGGACAGGGGACTACGAGCAGTACTTC. Amino acid sequence: CASSPGTGDYEQYF.